This TCR beta chain comes out of a study of OX40 agonist ivuxolimab in advanced cancers. Assay: immunoSEQ multiplex PCR; the TCRdb copy retains only in-frame clones and omits some. The sample gives nearly 80,000 clones, approximately 86% of which show up once; 3.5% to 4.5% is in the top ten. V was pared by 1 base and J by 2 bases, with 15 bases between. Germline values: CDR1 SGHTA, CDR2 FQGNSA. The CDR3 covers 16 residues. In its sample, this clone was seen once. The source was CD4+ or CD8+ T cells sorted from blood, collected in a trial of the OX40 agonist ivuxolimab. This clonotype was obtained from an adult with an advanced solid tumor such as melanoma, head and neck, liver or kidney cancer. The J gene is TRBJ2-7, the V gene TRBV7-2; D is unclear. CDR3 nucleotides: TGTGCCAGCAGCTTAGATATACCTACTCCTACCTACGAGCAGTACTTC. It encodes CASSLDIPTPTYEQYF.